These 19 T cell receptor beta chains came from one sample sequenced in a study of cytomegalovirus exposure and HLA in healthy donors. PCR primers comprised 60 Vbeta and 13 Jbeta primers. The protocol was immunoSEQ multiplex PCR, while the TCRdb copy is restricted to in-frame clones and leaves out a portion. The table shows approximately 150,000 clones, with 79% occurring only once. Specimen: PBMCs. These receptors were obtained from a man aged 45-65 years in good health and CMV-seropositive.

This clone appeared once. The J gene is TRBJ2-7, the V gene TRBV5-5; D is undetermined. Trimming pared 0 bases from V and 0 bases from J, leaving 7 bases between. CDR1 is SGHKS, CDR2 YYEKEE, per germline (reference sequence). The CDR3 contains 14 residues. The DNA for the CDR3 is TGTGCCAGCAGCTTGGAAGCGTTCTCCTACGAGCAGTACTTC. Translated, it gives CASSLEAFSYEQYF.

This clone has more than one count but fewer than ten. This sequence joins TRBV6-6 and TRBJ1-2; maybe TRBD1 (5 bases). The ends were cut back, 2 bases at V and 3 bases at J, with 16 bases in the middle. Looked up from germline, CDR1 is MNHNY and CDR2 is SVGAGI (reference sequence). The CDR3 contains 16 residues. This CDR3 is CASSYGQGSMDYGYTF. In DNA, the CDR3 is TGTGCCAGCAGTTACGGGCAGGGCAGTATGGACTATGGCTACACCTTC.

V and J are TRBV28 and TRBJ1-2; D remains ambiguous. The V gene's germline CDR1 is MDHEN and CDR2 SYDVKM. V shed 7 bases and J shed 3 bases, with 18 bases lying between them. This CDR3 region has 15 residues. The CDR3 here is CASTLVVSWDYGYTF. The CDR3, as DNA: TGTGCCAGCACCCTAGTGGTCAGCTGGGACTATGGCTACACCTTC.

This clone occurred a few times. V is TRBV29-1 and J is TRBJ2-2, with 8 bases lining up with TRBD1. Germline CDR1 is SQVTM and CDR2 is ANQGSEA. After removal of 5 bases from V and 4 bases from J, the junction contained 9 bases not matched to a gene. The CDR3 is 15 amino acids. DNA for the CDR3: TGCAGCGTTCCAGGACAGGGCCGGGTCACCGGGGAGCTGTTTTTT. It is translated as CSVPGQGRVTGELFF.

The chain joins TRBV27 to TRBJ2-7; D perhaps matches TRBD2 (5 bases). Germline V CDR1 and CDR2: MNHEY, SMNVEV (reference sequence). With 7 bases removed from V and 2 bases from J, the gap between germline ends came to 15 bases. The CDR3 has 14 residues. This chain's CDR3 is CASTAYRDPYEQYF. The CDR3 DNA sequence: TGTGCCAGCACGGCGTACCGGGATCCCTACGAGCAGTACTTC.

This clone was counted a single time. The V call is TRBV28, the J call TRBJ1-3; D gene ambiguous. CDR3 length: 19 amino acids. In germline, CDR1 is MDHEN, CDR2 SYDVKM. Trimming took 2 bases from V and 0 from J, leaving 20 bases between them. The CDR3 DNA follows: TGTGCCAGCAGTTTACCGGAGAGCAAGAGCCCCCGCTCTGGAAACACCATATATTTT. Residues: CASSLPESKSPRSGNTIYF.

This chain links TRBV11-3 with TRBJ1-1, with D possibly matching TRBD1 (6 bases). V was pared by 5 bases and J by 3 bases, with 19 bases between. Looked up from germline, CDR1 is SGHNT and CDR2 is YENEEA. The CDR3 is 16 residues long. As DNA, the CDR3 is TGTGCCAGCAGCCACGGGGGGGCTACAGGGTACACTGAAGCTTTCTTT. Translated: CASSHGGATGYTEAFF.

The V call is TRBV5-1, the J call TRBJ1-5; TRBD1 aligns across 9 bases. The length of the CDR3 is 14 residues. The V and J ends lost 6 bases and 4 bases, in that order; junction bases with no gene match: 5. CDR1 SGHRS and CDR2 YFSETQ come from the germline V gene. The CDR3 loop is CASKAGQGNQPQHF. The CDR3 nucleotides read TGCGCCAGCAAAGCCGGACAGGGGAATCAGCCCCAGCATTTT.

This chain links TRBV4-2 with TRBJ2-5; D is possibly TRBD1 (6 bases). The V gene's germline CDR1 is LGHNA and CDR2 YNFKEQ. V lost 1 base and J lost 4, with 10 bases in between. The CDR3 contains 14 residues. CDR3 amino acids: CASSQGQGIETQYF. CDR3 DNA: TGTGCCAGCAGCCAAGGGCAGGGGATAGAGACCCAGTACTTC.

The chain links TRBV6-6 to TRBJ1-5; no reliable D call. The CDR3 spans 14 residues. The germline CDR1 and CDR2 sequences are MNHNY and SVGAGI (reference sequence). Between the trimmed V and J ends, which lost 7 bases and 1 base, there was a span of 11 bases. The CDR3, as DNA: TGTGCCAGCAACCCGTCGGGGAGCAATCAGCCCCAGCATTTT. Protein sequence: CASNPSGSNQPQHF.

DNA of the CDR3: TGTGCCAGTAGATCGGCCCTAGCGGGGCAAGAGACCCAGTACTTC. It encodes CASRSALAGQETQYF. This sequence joins TRBV19 and TRBJ2-5; the match to TRBD2 covers 9 bases. V shed 6 bases and J 2 bases; nucleotides not matched to a gene: 7. The CDR3 sequence is 15 residues long. Germline CDR1 reads LNHDA; CDR2 reads SQIVND (reference sequence).

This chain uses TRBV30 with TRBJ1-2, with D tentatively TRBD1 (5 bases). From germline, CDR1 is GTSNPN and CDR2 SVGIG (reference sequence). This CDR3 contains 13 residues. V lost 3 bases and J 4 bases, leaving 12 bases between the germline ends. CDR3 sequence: CAWREQVPYGYTF. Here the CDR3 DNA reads TGTGCCTGGAGAGAACAGGTTCCCTATGGCTACACCTTC.

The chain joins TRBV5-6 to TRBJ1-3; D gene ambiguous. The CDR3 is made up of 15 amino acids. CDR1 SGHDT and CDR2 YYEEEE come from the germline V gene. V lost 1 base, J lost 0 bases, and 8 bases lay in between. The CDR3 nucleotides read TGTGCCAGCAGCTTGCAGCGCCTCTCTGGAAACACCATATATTTT. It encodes CASSLQRLSGNTIYF.

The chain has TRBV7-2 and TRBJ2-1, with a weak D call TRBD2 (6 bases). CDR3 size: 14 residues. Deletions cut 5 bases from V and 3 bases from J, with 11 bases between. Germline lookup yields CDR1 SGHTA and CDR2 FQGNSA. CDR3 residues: CASSQMTSYNEQFF. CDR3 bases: TGTGCCAGCAGCCAGATGACTAGCTACAATGAGCAGTTCTTC.

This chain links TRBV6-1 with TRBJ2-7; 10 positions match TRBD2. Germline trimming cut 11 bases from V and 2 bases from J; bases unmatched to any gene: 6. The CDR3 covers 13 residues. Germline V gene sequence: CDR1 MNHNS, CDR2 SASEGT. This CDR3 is CAARTSGPYEQYF. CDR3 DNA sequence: TGTGCCGCAAGGACTAGCGGACCCTACGAGCAGTACTTC.

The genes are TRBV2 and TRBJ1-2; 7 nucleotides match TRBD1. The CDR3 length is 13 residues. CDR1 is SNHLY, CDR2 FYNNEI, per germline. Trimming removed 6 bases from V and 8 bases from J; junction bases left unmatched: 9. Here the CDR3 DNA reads TGTGCCAGCAGGGTTGACAGGGACGCGGGCTACACCTTC. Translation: CASRVDRDAGYTF.

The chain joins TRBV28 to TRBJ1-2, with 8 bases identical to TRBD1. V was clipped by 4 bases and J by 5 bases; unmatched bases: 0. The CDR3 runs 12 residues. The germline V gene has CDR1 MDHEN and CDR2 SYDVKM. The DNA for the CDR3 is TGTGCCAGCAGTTGGACAGGGTATGGCTACACCTTC. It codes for CASSWTGYGYTF.

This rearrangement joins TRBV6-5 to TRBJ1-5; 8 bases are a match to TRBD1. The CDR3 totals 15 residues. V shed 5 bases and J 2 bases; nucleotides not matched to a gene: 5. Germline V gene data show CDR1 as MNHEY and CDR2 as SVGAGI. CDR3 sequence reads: CASSRGQGRNQPQHF. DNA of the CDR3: TGTGCCAGCAGTCGAGGACAGGGCCGCAATCAGCCCCAGCATTTT.

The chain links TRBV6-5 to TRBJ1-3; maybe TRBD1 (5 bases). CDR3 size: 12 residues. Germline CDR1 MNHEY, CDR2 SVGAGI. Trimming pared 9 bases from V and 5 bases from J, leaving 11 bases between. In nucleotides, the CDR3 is TGTGCCAGTCGCGACAGTAGAAACACCATATATTTT. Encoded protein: CASRDSRNTIYF.